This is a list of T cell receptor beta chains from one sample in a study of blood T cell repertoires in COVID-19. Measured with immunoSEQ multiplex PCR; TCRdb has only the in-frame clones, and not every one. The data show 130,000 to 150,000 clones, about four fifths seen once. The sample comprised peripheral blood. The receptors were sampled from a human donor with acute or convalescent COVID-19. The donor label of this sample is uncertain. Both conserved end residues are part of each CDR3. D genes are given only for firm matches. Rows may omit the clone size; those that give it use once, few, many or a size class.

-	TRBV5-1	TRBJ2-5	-	CASSLQQGGAETQYF	TGCGCCAGCAGCTTGCAACAGGGAGGGGCGGAGACCCAGTACTTC
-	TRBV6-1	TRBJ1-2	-	CASSEALLSPRGGYTF	TGTGCCAGCAGTGAAGCGCTTCTCTCCCCCCGGGGAGGCTACACCTTC
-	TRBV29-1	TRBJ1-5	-	CSATIAGARNQPQHF	TGCAGCGCCACGATCGCAGGGGCAAGGAATCAGCCCCAGCATTTT
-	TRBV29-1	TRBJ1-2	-	CSVDSIGNSPYGYTF	TGCAGCGTTGATTCGATCGGGAATTCCCCCTATGGCTACACCTTC
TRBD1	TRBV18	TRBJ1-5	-	CASSPGTVSNQPQHF	TGTGCCAGCTCACCTGGGACAGTTAGCAATCAGCCCCAGCATTTT
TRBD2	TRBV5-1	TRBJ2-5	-	CASSVSGGAVETQYF	TGCGCCAGCAGCGTTAGCGGGGGGGCCGTGGAGACCCAGTACTTC
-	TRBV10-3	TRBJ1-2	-	CAIRGGASMSGYTF	TGTGCCATCCGGGGGGGGGCATCGATGAGCGGCTACACCTTC
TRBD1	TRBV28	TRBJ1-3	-	CASSFQGAGNTIYF	TGTGCCAGCAGTTTCCAGGGGGCTGGAAACACCATATATTTT
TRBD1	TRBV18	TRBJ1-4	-	CASSDRDTNEKLFF	TGTGCCAGCTCAGACAGGGATACTAATGAAAAACTGTTTTTT
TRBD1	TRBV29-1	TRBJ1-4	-	CSGRQGEKLFF	TGCAGCGGGCGACAGGGGGAAAAACTGTTTTTT
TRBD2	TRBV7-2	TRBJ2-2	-	CASSSRTSGGAVDTGELFF	TGTGCCAGCAGCTCTCGGACTAGCGGGGGGGCGGTTGACACCGGGGAGCTGTTTTTT
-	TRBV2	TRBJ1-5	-	CASSEGGYSNQPQHF	TGTGCCAGCAGTGAGGGGGGATATAGCAATCAGCCCCAGCATTTT
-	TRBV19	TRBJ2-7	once	CASRGRGVSEQYF	TGTGCCAGTAGAGGGAGAGGAGTTAGCGAGCAGTACTTC
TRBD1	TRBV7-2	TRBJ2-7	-	CASSLRQGTYEQYF	TGTGCCAGCAGCCTCAGACAGGGGACCTACGAGCAGTACTTC
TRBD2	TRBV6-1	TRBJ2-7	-	CASSEFETSPYEQYF	TGTGCCAGCAGTGAGTTTGAGACTAGCCCATACGAGCAGTACTTC
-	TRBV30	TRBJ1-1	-	CAWVAYTEAFF	TGTGCCTGGGTAGCGTACACTGAAGCTTTCTTT
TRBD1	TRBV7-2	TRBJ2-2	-	CASSLPFGTAYTGELFF	TGTGCCAGCAGCTTACCCTTTGGGACAGCTTACACCGGGGAGCTGTTTTTT
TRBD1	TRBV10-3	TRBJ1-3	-	CAISESDRVFGNTIYF	TGTGCCATCAGTGAGTCGGACAGGGTATTTGGAAACACCATATATTTT
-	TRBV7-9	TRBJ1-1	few	CASTSQEESSEAFF	TGTGCCAGCACCTCCCAGGAGGAATCCTCTGAAGCTTTCTTT
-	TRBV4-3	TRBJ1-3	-	CASSQDVIRSGNTIYF	TGCGCCAGCAGCCAAGACGTTATTCGCTCTGGAAACACCATATATTTT
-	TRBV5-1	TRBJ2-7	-	CASSHAVGRGENYEQYF	TGCGCCAGCAGTCACGCTGTGGGGAGAGGAGAGAACTACGAGCAGTACTTC
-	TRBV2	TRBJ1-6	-	CASSDGRGNSPLHF	TGTGCCAGCAGTGATGGTAGAGGGAATTCACCCCTCCACTTT
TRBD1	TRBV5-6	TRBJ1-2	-	CASSPGVTGEGYTF	TGTGCCAGCAGCCCCGGGGTTACAGGGGAGGGCTACACCTTC
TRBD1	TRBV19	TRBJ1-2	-	CASNRGGKDYGYTF	TGTGCCAGTAACAGGGGGGGGAAGGACTATGGCTACACCTTC
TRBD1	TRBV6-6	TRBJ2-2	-	CASSPRGTGGGYTGELFF	TGTGCCAGCAGTCCCCGCGGGACAGGGGGTGGGTACACCGGGGAGCTGTTTTTT
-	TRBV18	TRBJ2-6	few	CASSPLGTSSLAGANVLTF	TGTGCCAGCTCACCACTTGGGACTTCAAGCTTGGCTGGGGCCAACGTCCTGACTTTC
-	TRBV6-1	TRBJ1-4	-	CASSEFGGSNEKLFF	TGTGCCAGCAGTGAATTCGGGGGATCTAATGAAAAACTGTTTTTT